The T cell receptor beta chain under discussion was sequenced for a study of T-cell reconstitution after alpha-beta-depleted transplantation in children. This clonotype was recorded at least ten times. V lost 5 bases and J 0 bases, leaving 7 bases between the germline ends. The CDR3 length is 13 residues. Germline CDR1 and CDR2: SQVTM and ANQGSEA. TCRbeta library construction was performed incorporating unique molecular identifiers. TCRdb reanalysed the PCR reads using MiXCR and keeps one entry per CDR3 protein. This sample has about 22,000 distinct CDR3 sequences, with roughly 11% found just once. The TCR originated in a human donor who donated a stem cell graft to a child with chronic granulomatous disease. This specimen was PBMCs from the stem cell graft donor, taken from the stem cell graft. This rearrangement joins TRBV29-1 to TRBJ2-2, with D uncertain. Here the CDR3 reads CSVLRSNTGELFF. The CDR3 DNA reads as TGCAGCGTTTTACGGTCGAACACCGGGGAGCTGTTTTTT.